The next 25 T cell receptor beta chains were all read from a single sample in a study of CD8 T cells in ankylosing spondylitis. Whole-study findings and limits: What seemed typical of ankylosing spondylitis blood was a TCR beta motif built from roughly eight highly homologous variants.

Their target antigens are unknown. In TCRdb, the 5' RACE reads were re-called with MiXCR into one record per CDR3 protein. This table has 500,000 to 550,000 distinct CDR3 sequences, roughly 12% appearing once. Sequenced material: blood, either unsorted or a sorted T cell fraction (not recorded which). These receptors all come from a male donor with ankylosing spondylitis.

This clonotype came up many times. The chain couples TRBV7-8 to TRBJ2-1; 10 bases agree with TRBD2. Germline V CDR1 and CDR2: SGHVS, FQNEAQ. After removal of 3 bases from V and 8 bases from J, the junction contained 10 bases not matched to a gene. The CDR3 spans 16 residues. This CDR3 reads CASSFRASGSIYEQFF. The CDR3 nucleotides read TGTGCCAGCAGCTTTCGGGCTAGCGGGAGTATCTATGAGCAGTTCTTC.

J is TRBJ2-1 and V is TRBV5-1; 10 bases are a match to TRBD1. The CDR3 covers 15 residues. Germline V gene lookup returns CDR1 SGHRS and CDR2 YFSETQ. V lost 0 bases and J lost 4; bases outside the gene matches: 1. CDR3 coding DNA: TGCGCCAGCAGCTTGGGGGACAGGGGATACAATGAGCAGTTCTTC. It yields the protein CASSLGDRGYNEQFF.

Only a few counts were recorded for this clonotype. CDR3 DNA: TGTGCCAGCAGCTTAAGACCTAGCGGGAGAGCCCTCGAGCAGTACTTC. As protein: CASSLRPSGRALEQYF. The chain has TRBV7-9 and TRBJ2-7; 10 bases fit TRBD2. V was clipped by 2 bases and J by 6 bases; unmatched bases: 10. The CDR3 sequence is 16 residues long. The germline V gene encodes CDR1 SEHNR and CDR2 FQNEAQ (reference sequence).

The CDR3 nucleotides are TGTGCCAGCTCGGGTAATTCACCCCTCCACTTT. Translated, it gives CASSGNSPLHF. The chain has TRBV3-1 and TRBJ1-6; no firm D call. V dropped 8 bases and J dropped 6 bases, with 5 bases sitting between them. This CDR3 contains 11 residues. Germline V CDR1 and CDR2: LGHDT, YNNKEL (reference sequence).

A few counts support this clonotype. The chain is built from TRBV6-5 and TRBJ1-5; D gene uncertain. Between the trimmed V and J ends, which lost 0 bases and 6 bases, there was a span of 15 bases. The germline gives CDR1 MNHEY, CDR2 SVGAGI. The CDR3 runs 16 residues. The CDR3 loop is CASSYSYSLGSQPQHF. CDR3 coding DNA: TGTGCCAGCAGTTACTCATACAGCCTAGGCAGTCAGCCCCAGCATTTT.

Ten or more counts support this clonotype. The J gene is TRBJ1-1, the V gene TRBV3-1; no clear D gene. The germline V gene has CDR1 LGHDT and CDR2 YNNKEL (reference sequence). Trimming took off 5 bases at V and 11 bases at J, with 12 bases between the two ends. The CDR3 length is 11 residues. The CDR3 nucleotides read TGTGCCAGCAGCTCTTGGAAAGGGGCTTTCTTT. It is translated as CASSSWKGAFF.

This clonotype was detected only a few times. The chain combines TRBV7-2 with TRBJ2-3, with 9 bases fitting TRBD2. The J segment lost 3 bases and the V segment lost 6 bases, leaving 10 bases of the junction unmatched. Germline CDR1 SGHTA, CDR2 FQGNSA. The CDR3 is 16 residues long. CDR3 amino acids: CASSSFSGSSTDTQYF. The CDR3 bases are TGTGCCAGCAGTTCCTTTAGCGGGAGTAGTACAGATACGCAGTATTTT.

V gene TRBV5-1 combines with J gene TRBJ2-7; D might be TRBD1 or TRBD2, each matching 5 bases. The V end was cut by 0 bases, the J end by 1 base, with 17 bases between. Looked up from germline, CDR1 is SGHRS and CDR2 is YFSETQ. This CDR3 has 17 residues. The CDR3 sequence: CASSLGPTGGGSYEQYF. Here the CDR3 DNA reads TGCGCCAGCAGCTTGGGGCCCACAGGTGGGGGATCCTACGAGCAGTACTTC.

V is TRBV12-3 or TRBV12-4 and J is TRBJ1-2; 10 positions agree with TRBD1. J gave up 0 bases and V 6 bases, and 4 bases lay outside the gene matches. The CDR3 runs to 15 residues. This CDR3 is CASSRTGGTNYGYTF. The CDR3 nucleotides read TGTGCCAGCAGCCGGACAGGGGGGACTAACTATGGCTACACCTTC.

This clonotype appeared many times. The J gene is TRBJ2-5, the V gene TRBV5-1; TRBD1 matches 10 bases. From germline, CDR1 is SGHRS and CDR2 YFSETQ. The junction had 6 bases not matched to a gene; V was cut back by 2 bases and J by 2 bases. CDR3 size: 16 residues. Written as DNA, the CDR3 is TGCGCCAGCAGCTTCCACGGGACAGGGGCGCAAGAGACCCAGTACTTC. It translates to CASSFHGTGAQETQYF.

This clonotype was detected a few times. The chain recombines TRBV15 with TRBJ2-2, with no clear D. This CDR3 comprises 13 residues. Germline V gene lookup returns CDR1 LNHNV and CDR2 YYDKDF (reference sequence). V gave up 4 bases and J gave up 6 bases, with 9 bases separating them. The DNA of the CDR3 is TGTGCCACCAGCACGTCGAATGCCGGGGAGCTGTTTTTT. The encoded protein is CATSTSNAGELFF.

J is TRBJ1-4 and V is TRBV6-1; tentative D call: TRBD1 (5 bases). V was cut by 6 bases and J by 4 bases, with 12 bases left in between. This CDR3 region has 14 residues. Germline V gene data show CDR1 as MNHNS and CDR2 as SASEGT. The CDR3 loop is CASSPGGSNEKLFF. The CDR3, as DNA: TGTGCCAGCAGCCCCGGGGGGAGTAATGAAAAACTGTTTTTT.

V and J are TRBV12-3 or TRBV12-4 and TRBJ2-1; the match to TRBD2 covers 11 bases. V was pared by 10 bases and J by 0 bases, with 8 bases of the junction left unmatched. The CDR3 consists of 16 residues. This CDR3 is CATQTSGINSYNEQFF. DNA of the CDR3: TGTGCCACCCAGACTAGCGGGATTAACTCCTACAATGAGCAGTTCTTC.

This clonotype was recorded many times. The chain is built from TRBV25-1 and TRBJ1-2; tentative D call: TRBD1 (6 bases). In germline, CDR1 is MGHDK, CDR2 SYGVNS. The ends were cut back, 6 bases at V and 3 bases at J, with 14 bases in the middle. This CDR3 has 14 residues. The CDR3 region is CASSPQGWYYGYTF. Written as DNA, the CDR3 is TGTGCCAGCAGCCCACAGGGTTGGTACTATGGCTACACCTTC.

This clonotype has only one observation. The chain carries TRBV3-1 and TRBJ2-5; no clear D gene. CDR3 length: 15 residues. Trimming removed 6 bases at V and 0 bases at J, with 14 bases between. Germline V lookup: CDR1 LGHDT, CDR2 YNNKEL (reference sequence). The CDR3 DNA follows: TGTGCCAGCAGTGGGCAGACCTGGTACCAAGAGACCCAGTACTTC. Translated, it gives CASSGQTWYQETQYF.

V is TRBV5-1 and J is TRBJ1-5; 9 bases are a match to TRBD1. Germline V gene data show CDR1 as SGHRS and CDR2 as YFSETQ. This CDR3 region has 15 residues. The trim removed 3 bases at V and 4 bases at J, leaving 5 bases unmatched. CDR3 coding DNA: TGCGCCAGCAGCTGGGGGGACAGGGAGAATCAGCCCCAGCATTTT. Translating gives CASSWGDRENQPQHF.

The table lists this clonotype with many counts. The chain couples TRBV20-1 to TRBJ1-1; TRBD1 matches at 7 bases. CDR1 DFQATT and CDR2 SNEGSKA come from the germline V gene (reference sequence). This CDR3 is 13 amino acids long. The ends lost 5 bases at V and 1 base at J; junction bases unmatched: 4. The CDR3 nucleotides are TGCAGTGCTGTCGGGGACAGGAACACTGAAGCTTTCTTT. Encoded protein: CSAVGDRNTEAFF.

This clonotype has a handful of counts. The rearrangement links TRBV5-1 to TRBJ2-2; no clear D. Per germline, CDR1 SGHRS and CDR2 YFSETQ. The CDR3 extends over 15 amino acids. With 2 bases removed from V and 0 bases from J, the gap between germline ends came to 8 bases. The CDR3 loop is CASSFFGSNTGELFF. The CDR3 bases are TGCGCCAGCAGCTTTTTCGGGTCGAACACCGGGGAGCTGTTTTTT.

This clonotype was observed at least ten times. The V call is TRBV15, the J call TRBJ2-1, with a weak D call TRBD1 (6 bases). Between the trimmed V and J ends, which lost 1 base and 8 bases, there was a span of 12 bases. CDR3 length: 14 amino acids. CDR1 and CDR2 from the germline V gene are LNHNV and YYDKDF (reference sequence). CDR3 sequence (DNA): TGTGCCACCAGCAGAGCTCAGGGGAGCGATGAGCAGTTCTTC. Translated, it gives CATSRAQGSDEQFF.

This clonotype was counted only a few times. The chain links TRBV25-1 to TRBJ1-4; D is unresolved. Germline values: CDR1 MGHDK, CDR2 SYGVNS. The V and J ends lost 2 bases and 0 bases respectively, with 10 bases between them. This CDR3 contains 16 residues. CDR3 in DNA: TGTGCCAGCAGTGAAGGAAAGACGTCAACTAATGAAAAACTGTTTTTT. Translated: CASSEGKTSTNEKLFF.

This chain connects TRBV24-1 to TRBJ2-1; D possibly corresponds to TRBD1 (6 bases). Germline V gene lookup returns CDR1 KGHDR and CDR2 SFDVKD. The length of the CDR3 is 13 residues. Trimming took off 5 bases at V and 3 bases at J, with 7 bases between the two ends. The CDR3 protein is CATSGGRYNEQFF. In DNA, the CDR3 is TGTGCCACCAGTGGGGGGCGCTACAATGAGCAGTTCTTC.

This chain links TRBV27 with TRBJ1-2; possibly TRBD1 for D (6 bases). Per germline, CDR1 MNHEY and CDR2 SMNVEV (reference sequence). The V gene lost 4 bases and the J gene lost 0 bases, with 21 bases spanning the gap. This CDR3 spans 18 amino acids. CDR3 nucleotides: TGTGCCAGCAGTTCTGGGGGGGCAATTGGAGGGCCTAACTATGGCTACACCTTC. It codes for CASSSGGAIGGPNYGYTF.

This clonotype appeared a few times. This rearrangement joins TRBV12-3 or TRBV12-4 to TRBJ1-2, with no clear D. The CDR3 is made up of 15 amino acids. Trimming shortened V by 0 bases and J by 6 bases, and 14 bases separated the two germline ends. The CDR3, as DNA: TGTGCCAGCAGTTTAGCGGCAAACTACCAAAATGGCTACACCTTC. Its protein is CASSLAANYQNGYTF.

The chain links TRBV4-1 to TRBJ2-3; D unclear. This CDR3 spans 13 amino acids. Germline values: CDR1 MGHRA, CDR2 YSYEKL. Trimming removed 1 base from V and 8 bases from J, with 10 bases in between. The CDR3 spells CASSQASSITQYF. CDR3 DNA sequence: TGCGCCAGCAGCCAAGCTTCAAGCATTACGCAGTATTTT.

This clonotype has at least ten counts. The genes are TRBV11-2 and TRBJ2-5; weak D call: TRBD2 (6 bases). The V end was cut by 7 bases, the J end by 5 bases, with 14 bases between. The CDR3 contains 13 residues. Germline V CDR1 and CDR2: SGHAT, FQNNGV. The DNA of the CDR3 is TGTGCCAGCAACTTGGGAGGTGGGGAGACCCAGTACTTC. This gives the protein CASNLGGGETQYF.